Included here is one TCR beta chain sequence, with context. The data derive from a study of blood T cell repertoires in COVID-19. Only in-frame clones appear in the TCRdb table, and some are missing; sequencing was by immunoSEQ multiplex PCR. The sample shows 150,000 to 200,000 clones, 86% of them seen only once. Germline V gene data show CDR1 as MNHEY and CDR2 as SMNVEV (reference sequence). The CDR3 has 14 residues. V was clipped by 6 bases and J by 6 bases, with 16 bases between them. The sample taken for sequencing was peripheral blood. The chain employs TRBV27 and TRBJ2-3; D unresolved. This TCR was recovered from a man between 60 and 75 years old with acute or convalescent COVID-19. The DNA of the CDR3 is TGTGCCAGCAGCCGCCCTTTGGCCACGGATACGCAGTATTTT. It is translated as CASSRPLATDTQYF.